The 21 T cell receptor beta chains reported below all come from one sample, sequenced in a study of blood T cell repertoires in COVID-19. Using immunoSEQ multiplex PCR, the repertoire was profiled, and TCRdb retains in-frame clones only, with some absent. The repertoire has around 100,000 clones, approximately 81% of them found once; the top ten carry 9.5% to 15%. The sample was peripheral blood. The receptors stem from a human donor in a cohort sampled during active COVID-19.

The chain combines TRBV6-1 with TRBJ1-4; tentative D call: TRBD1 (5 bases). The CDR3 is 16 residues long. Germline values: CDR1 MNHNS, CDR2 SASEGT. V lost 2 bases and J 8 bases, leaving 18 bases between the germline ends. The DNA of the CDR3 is TGTGCCAGCAGTGAATTCGGGGGGAAGGGGTGGGAAAAACTGTTTTTT. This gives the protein CASSEFGGKGWEKLFF.

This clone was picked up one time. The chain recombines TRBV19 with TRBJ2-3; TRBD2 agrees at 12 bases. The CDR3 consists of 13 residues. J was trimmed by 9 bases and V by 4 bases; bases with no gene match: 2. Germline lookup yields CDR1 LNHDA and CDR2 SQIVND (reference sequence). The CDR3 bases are TGTGCCAGTAGTACCGGGACTAGCGGGACGCAGTATTTT. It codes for CASSTGTSGTQYF.

This chain's CDR3 is CASSPQGGGSTYEQYF. The CDR3 region has the DNA TGTGCCAGCTCACCTCAGGGAGGAGGCAGCACCTACGAGCAGTACTTC. V gene TRBV18 combines with J gene TRBJ2-7, with D maybe TRBD2 (6 bases). Trimming stripped 3 bases from V and 2 bases from J, with 17 bases between. The germline V gene encodes CDR1 KGHSH and CDR2 LQKENI. This CDR3 comprises 16 residues.

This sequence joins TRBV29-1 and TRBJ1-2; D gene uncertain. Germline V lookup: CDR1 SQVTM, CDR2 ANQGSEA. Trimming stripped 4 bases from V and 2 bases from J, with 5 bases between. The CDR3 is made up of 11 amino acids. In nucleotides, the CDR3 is TGCAGCGTTGCACAGAACTATGGCTACACCTTC. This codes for CSVAQNYGYTF.

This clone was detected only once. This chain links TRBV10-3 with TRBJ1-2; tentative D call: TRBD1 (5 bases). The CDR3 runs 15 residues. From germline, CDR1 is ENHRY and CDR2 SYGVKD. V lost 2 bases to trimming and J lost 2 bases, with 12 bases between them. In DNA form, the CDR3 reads TGTGCCATCAGTGAGAGGGGTTATCTGAACTATGGCTACACCTTC. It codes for CAISERGYLNYGYTF.

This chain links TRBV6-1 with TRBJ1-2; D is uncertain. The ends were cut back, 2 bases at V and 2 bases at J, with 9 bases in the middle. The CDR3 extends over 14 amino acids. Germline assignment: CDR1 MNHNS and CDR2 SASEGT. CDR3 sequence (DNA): TGTGCCAGCAGTGAAATCCACAACAACTATGGCTACACCTTC. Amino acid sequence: CASSEIHNNYGYTF.

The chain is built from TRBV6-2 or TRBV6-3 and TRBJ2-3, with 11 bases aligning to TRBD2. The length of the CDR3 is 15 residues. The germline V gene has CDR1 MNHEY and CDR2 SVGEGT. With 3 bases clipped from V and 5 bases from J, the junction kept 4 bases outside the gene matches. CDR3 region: CASSYSGGAQDTQYF. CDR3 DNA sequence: TGTGCCAGCAGTTATAGCGGGGGGGCCCAAGATACGCAGTATTTT.

The CDR3 bases are TGTGCCAGCAGCTTAGAAAAGGCAGGGCTAGCGGGGGGGCAGTTCTTC. Translation: CASSLEKAGLAGGQFF. The V call is TRBV7-2, the J call TRBJ2-1; TRBD2 matches 11 bases. This CDR3 is 16 amino acids long. Trimming removed 1 base from V and 12 bases from J; junction bases left unmatched: 11. Germline V CDR1 and CDR2: SGHTA, FQGNSA.

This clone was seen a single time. The CDR3 DNA follows: TGTGCCATCAGTGGAGATAGCACAGATACGCAGTATTTT. Translation: CAISGDSTDTQYF. The chain uses TRBV10-3 and TRBJ2-3; D not resolved. The CDR3 extends over 13 amino acids. The germline V gene has CDR1 ENHRY and CDR2 SYGVKD. Trimming cost V 4 bases and J 0 bases, with 5 bases left between them.

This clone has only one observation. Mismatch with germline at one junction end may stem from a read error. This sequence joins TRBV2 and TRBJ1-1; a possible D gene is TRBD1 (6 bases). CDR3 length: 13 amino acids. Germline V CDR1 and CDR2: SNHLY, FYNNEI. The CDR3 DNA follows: TGTGCCAGCAGTGAAGTGGGACATCTTTTCGAGCGTTTT. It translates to CASSEVGHLFERF.

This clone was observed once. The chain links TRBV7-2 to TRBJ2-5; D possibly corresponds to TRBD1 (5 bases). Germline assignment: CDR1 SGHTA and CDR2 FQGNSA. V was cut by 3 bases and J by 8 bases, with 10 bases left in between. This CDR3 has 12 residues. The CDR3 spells CASSFYQGTQYF. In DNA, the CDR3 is TGTGCCAGCAGCTTTTACCAGGGAACCCAGTACTTC.

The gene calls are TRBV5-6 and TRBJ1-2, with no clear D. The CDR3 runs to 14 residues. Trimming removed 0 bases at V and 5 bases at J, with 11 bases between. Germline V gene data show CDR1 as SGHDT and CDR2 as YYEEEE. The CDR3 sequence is CASSLGLAAYGYTF. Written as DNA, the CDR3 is TGTGCCAGCAGCTTGGGTTTAGCAGCGTATGGCTACACCTTC.

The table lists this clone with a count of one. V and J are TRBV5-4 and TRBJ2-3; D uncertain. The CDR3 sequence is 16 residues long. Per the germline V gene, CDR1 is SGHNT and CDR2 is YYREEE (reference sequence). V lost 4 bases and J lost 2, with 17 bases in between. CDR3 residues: CASSLDYRVNTDTQYF. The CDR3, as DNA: TGTGCCAGCAGCCTGGATTACAGAGTTAACACAGATACGCAGTATTTT.

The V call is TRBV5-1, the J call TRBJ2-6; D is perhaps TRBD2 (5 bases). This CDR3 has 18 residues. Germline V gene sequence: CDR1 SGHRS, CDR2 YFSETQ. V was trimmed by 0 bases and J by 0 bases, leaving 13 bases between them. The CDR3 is CASSLASVGSSGANVLTF. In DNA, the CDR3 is TGCGCCAGCAGCTTGGCGTCCGTGGGGAGCTCTGGGGCCAACGTCCTGACTTTC. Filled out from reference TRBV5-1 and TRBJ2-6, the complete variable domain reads KAGVTQTPRYLIKTRGQQVTLSCSPISGHRSVSWYQQTPGQGLQFLFEYFSETQRNKGNFPGRFSGRQFSNSRSEMNVSTLELGDSALYLCASSLASVGSSGANVLTFGAGSRLTVL.

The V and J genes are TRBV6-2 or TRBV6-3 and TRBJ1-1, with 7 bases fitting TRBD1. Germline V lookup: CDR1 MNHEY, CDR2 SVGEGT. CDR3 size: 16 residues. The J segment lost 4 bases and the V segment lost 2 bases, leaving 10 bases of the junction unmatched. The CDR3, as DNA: TGTGCCAGCAGTTACCTCCAGACAGGGAAGCCCACTGAAGCTTTCTTT. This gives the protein CASSYLQTGKPTEAFF.

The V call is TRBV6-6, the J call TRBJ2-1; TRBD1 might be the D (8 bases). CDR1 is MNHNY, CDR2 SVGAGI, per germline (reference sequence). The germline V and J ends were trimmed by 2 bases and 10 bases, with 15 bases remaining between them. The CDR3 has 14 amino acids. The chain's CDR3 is CASSYLVQGGEQFF. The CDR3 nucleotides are TGTGCCAGCAGTTACCTAGTACAGGGGGGGGAGCAGTTCTTC.

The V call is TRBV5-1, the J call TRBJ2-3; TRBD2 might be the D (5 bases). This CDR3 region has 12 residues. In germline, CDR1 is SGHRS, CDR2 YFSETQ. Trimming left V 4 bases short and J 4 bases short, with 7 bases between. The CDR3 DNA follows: TGCGCCAGCAGCACCGGGGCAGATACGCAGTATTTT. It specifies CASSTGADTQYF. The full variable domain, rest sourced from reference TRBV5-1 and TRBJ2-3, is KAGVTQTPRYLIKTRGQQVTLSCSPISGHRSVSWYQQTPGQGLQFLFEYFSETQRNKGNFPGRFSGRQFSNSRSEMNVSTLELGDSALYLCASSTGADTQYFGPGTRLTVL.

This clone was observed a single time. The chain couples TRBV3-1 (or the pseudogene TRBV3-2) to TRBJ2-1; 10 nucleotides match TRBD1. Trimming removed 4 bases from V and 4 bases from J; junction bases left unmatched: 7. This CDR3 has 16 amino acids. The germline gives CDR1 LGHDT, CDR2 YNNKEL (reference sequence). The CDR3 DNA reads TGTGCCAGCAGCCTTGAACCGGGACAGGGGTACAATGAGCAGTTCTTC. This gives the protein CASSLEPGQGYNEQFF.

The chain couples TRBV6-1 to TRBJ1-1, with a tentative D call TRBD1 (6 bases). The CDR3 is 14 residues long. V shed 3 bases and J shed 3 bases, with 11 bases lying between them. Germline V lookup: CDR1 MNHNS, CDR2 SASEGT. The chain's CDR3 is CASSDRQGYTEAFF. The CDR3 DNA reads TGTGCCAGCAGTGATCGCCAGGGGTACACTGAAGCTTTCTTT.

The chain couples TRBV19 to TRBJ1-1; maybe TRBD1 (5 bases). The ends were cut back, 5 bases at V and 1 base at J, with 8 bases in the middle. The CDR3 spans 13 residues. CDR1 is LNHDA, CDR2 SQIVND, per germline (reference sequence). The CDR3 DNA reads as TGTGCCAGTAGTTCAACAGGGAACACTGAAGCTTTCTTT. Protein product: CASSSTGNTEAFF. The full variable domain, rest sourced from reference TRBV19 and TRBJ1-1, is DGGITQSPKYLFRKEGQNVTLSCEQNLNHDAMYWYRQDPGQGLRLIYYSQIVNDFQKGDIAEGYSVSREKKESFPLTVTSAQKNPTAFYLCASSSTGNTEAFFGQGTRLTVV.

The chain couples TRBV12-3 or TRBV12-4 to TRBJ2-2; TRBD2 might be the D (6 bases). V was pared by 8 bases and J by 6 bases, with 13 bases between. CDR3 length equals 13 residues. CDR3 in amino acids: CASGGATAGELFF. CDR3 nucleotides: TGTGCCAGCGGCGGGGCCACCGCCGGGGAGCTGTTTTTT.